These 25 T cell receptor beta chains share one sample of origin, sequenced in a study of blood T cell repertoires in COVID-19. Sequencing was performed with immunoSEQ multiplex PCR; in TCRdb, only in-frame clones are kept and a portion is missing. The top ten clones hold 1.5% to 2% of a sample with approximately 150,000 clones, approximately 89% of them seen once. Sequenced material: peripheral blood. The receptors shown here come from a human donor in a cohort sampled during active COVID-19.

CDR3 protein: CASSTTGTSLTDTQYF. CDR3 nucleotides: TGTGCCAGCAGCACAACCGGGACTAGCTTGACAGATACGCAGTATTTT. The chain joins TRBV9 to TRBJ2-3, with 9 bases aligning to TRBD2. This CDR3 region has 16 residues. Germline V gene sequence: CDR1 SGDLS, CDR2 YYNGEE. Trimming cost V 4 bases and J 3 bases; bases outside gene matches: 9.

The genes are TRBV18 and TRBJ2-7, with D unclear. CDR1 is KGHSH and CDR2 is LQKENI in the germline V gene. The CDR3 contains 11 residues. V gave up 6 bases and J gave up 2 bases, with 5 bases separating them. The DNA for the CDR3 is TGTGCCAGCTCCCCCGCCTACGAGCAGTACTTC. This codes for CASSPAYEQYF.

The chain links TRBV11-3 to TRBJ2-3, with D tentatively TRBD2 (5 bases). The germline CDR1 and CDR2 sequences are SGHNT and YENEEA. V was shortened by 1 base and J by 5 bases, with 13 bases between the two germline ends. CDR3 size: 15 residues. DNA of the CDR3: TGTGCCAGCAGCTTAGGGACGGAGGTGGGAGATACGCAGTATTTT. It codes for CASSLGTEVGDTQYF.

The chain couples TRBV25-1 to TRBJ1-2, with 9 positions matching TRBD1. V gave up 5 bases and J gave up 2 bases; unmatched junction bases: 6. This CDR3 is built from 15 residues. Germline loops: CDR1 MGHDK, CDR2 SYGVNS. CDR3 DNA sequence: TGTGCCAGCAGTCTCCCAGGACAGGGGAACTATGGCTACACCTTC. Amino acid sequence: CASSLPGQGNYGYTF.

V is TRBV7-8 and J is TRBJ2-3; 14 bases agree with TRBD2. Germline lookup yields CDR1 SGHVS and CDR2 FQNEAQ. J lost 1 base, V lost 3 bases, and 3 bases had no gene match. This CDR3 has 17 amino acids. The CDR3 DNA is TGTGCCAGCAGCTTGACGGGACTAGCGGGGGGCACAGATACGCAGTATTTT. Amino acids: CASSLTGLAGGTDTQYF.

This clone ranks as medium-sized. The chain is built from TRBV28 and TRBJ1-5; 9 nucleotides match TRBD1. Unmatched junction bases numbered 8, after V lost 5 bases and J lost 6 bases. Germline lookup yields CDR1 MDHEN and CDR2 SYDVKM. The CDR3 length is 15 residues. For the CDR3, the DNA is TGTGCCAGCAGTCTAGGGACAGGGAGGGTTCAGCCCCAGCATTTT. Translation gives CASSLGTGRVQPQHF.

V usage is TRBV3-1 (or the pseudogene TRBV3-2) and J usage is TRBJ1-1; the D gene is possibly TRBD1 (5 bases). From germline, CDR1 is LGHDT and CDR2 YNNKEL (reference sequence). V lost 4 bases and J 5 bases, leaving 11 bases between the germline ends. CDR3 length: 13 residues. The CDR3 DNA is TGTGCCAGCAGCCTCCAGGGTGGGACTGAAGCTTTCTTT. Translation: CASSLQGGTEAFF.

This chain joins TRBV30 and TRBJ2-5, with 9 bases identical to TRBD1. The CDR3 has 13 amino acids. V was pared by 3 bases and J by 2 bases, with 1 base of the junction left unmatched. Germline lookup yields CDR1 GTSNPN and CDR2 SVGIG (reference sequence). The CDR3 protein is CAWRGTGQETQYF. CDR3 DNA: TGTGCCTGGAGGGGGACAGGGCAAGAGACCCAGTACTTC.

A few counts support this clone. This CDR3 is CASSDSSGGDTDTQYF. CDR3 DNA sequence: TGTGCCAGCAGTGACTCCAGCGGGGGGGACACAGATACGCAGTATTTT. This chain joins TRBV6-4 and TRBJ2-3, with TRBD2 matching 10 bases. Trimming removed 0 bases from V and 2 bases from J; junction bases left unmatched: 2. CDR3 length: 16 amino acids. Germline V lookup: CDR1 MRHNA, CDR2 SNTAGT.

J is TRBJ2-4 and V is TRBV5-1; tentative D call: TRBD2 (5 bases). This CDR3 has 14 residues. From germline, CDR1 is SGHRS and CDR2 YFSETQ. The V end was cut by 0 bases, the J end by 1 base, with 5 bases between. CDR3 sequence (DNA): TGCGCCAGCAGCTTGGGAGGGGCCAAAAACATTCAGTACTTC. Translation: CASSLGGAKNIQYF.

J is TRBJ2-3 and V is TRBV27, with D possibly TRBD2 on 5 matching bases. The CDR3 has 14 amino acids. The V end was cut by 2 bases, the J end by 5 bases, with 11 bases between. The germline V gene has CDR1 MNHEY and CDR2 SMNVEV (reference sequence). The CDR3 protein is CASSLAGPIDTQYF. The CDR3 nucleotides read TGTGCCAGCAGTTTAGCGGGCCCGATAGATACGCAGTATTTT.

V usage is TRBV5-1 and J usage is TRBJ2-5; weak D call: TRBD2 (7 bases). Per the germline V gene, CDR1 is SGHRS and CDR2 is YFSETQ. The V end lost 4 bases, the J end lost 4 bases, and 14 bases lay between the germline ends. The CDR3 length is 14 residues. CDR3 DNA sequence: TGCGCCAGCAGCGGTGGGGGGGGGCCAGAGACCCAGTACTTC. It encodes CASSGGGGPETQYF.

The chain joins TRBV6-5 to TRBJ1-5; 8 bases are shared with TRBD1. Trimming took 6 bases from V and 1 from J; bases not matched to a gene: 2. This CDR3 is built from 14 residues. Germline assignment: CDR1 MNHEY and CDR2 SVGAGI. The CDR3 region is CASRGTGSNQPQHF. DNA of the CDR3: TGTGCCAGCAGGGGGACAGGAAGCAATCAGCCCCAGCATTTT.

The rearrangement uses TRBV3-1 (or the pseudogene TRBV3-2) and TRBJ2-3, with D possibly TRBD1 on 6 matching bases. The germline V gene has CDR1 LGHDT and CDR2 YNNKEL (reference sequence). The CDR3 runs to 16 residues. V gave up 4 bases and J gave up 1 base, with 15 bases separating them. The CDR3 bases are TGTGCCAGCAGCCCCCATAGGGGACAACGCACAGATACGCAGTATTTT. Translating gives CASSPHRGQRTDTQYF.

Concerning this clone itself: One junction end disagrees with the germline gene, perhaps due to a read error. The chain uses TRBV7-2 and TRBJ1-5; TRBD1 aligns across 7 bases. Per the germline V gene, CDR1 is SGHTA and CDR2 is FQGNSA. There are 14 residues in the CDR3. CDR3 protein: CASSFQGGDQRQHF. CDR3 sequence (DNA): TGTGCCAGCAGCTTCCAAGGGGGCGATCAGCGCCAGCATTTT. The entire variable domain, with the rest obtained from reference TRBV7-2 and TRBJ1-5, is as follows: GAGVSQSPSNKVTEKGKDVELRCDPISGHTALYWYRQSLGQGLEFLIYFQGNSAPDKSGLPSDRFSAERTGGSVSTLTIQRTQQEDSAVYLCASSFQGGDQRQHFGDGTRLSIL.

J is TRBJ1-2 and V is TRBV6-6; 8 nucleotides align to TRBD1. The CDR3 contains 14 residues. V shed 3 bases and J 3 bases; nucleotides not matched to a gene: 3. Germline lookup yields CDR1 MNHNY and CDR2 SVGAGI (reference sequence). The CDR3 DNA reads TGTGCCAGCAGTTATGACAGGGGCGACTATGGCTACACCTTC. Its protein product is CASSYDRGDYGYTF.

The CDR3 spells CASSLTQGDSPLHF. The CDR3 nucleotides are TGTGCCAGCAGCTTGACCCAAGGGGATTCACCCCTCCACTTT. V usage is TRBV11-2 and J usage is TRBJ1-6; possible D gene TRBD1, 5 bases. The V end was cut by 3 bases, the J end by 8 bases, with 11 bases between. This CDR3 comprises 14 residues. Germline CDR1 SGHAT, CDR2 FQNNGV.

V usage is TRBV7-8 and J usage is TRBJ2-3, with 7 bases identical to TRBD1. Trimming removed 5 bases from V and 2 bases from J; junction bases left unmatched: 4. This CDR3 has 14 amino acids. Germline loops: CDR1 SGHVS, CDR2 FQNEAQ. The CDR3 loop reads CASSPQGITDTQYF. CDR3 nucleotides: TGTGCCAGCAGCCCACAGGGGATCACAGATACGCAGTATTTT.

The chain combines TRBV6-6 with TRBJ2-2, with 12 bases identical to TRBD1. J gave up 4 bases and V 2 bases, and 2 bases lay outside the gene matches. Germline-derived CDR1 and CDR2 are MNHNY and SVGAGI (reference sequence). CDR3 length: 16 amino acids. The CDR3 sequence is CASSYRDRGPTGELFF. DNA of the CDR3: TGTGCCAGCAGTTACCGGGACAGGGGGCCCACCGGGGAGCTGTTTTTT.

This clone was detected only a few times. This chain joins TRBV9 and TRBJ1-3; the D gene is possibly TRBD1 (6 bases). The CDR3 consists of 16 residues. Trimming stripped 7 bases from V and 4 bases from J, with 21 bases between. CDR1 is SGDLS and CDR2 is YYNGEE in the germline V gene. This CDR3 is CASGAQGALYGNTIYF. The CDR3 coding sequence is TGTGCCAGCGGGGCACAGGGCGCTCTTTACGGAAACACCATATATTTT.

The V and J genes are TRBV4-2 and TRBJ2-1, with TRBD2 matching over 11 bases. CDR3 size: 14 residues. J was trimmed by 8 bases and V by 4 bases; bases with no gene match: 4. Germline loops: CDR1 LGHNA, CDR2 YNFKEQ. Here the CDR3 reads CASSPTSGDDEQFF. CDR3 DNA sequence: TGTGCCAGCAGCCCGACTAGCGGGGACGATGAGCAGTTCTTC.

The rearrangement links TRBV19 to TRBJ1-2, with TRBD1 identical over 7 bases. This CDR3 contains 15 residues. CDR1 and CDR2 from the germline V gene are LNHDA and SQIVND (reference sequence). J gave up 1 base and V 5 bases, and 7 bases lay outside the gene matches. The CDR3 is CASSAYRGLNYGYTF. CDR3 bases: TGTGCCAGTAGTGCATACAGGGGCCTTAACTATGGCTACACCTTC.

The chain joins TRBV30 to TRBJ2-3; a weak D match, TRBD2 (6 bases). Germline CDR1 and CDR2: GTSNPN and SVGIG (reference sequence). This CDR3 region has 13 residues. V shed 2 bases and J shed 3 bases, with 9 bases lying between them. CDR3 sequence: CAWSLGRTDTQYF. In DNA, the CDR3 is TGTGCCTGGAGTTTGGGGAGGACAGATACGCAGTATTTT.

The gene calls are TRBV2 and TRBJ2-2; 12 bases are a match to TRBD2. Germline V gene sequence: CDR1 SNHLY, CDR2 FYNNEI. The trim removed 4 bases at V and 4 bases at J, leaving 1 base unmatched. The CDR3 extends over 15 amino acids. CDR3 in amino acids: CASSVTSGGTGELFF. In nucleotides, the CDR3 is TGTGCCAGCAGTGTGACTAGCGGGGGCACCGGGGAGCTGTTTTTT.

V is TRBV30 and J is TRBJ1-6, with 8 positions matching TRBD1. J gave up 8 bases and V 3 bases, and 12 bases lay outside the gene matches. Germline-derived CDR1 and CDR2 are GTSNPN and SVGIG (reference sequence). The CDR3 sequence is 16 residues long. Written as DNA, the CDR3 is TGTGCCTGGAGCGTACACCGGCAGGGGGCCCATTCACCCCTCCACTTT. Its protein is CAWSVHRQGAHSPLHF.